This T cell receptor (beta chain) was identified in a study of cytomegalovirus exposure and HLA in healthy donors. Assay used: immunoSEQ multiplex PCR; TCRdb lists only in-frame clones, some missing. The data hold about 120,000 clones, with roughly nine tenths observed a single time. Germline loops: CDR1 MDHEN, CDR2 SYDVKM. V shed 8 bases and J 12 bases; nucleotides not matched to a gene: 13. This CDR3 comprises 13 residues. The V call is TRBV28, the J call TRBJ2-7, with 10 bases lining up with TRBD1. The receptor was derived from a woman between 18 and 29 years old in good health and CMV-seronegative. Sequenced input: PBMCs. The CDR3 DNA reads TGTGCCAGCGGATCGGACAGGGGGGCCGTACGGTACTTC. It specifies CASGSDRGAVRYF.